This TCR beta chain derives from a study of Tregs in tolerant kidney transplant recipients. Libraries were prepared by immunoSEQ multiplex PCR; TCRdb keeps only in-frame clonotypes and omits some of them. The sample yields 200,000 to 300,000 clones, roughly four fifths seen once. Of note for this clone: Its target is not known.

Looked up from germline, CDR1 is MDHEN and CDR2 is SYDVKM. The junction had 3 bases not matched to a gene; V was cut back by 11 bases and J by 3 bases. The length of the CDR3 is 12 residues. General study points: Activated donor B cell expansion appeared to reveal the most relevant donor-specific TCRbeta repertoire. No direct test of biological reproducibility was done here.

This TCR was recovered from a human donor in good health. This chain joins TRBV28 and TRBJ2-7, with 11 bases aligning to TRBD1. The sequencing sample was made of CD4+ T cells from blood. The CDR3 is CAAGTGGYEQYF. The DNA for the CDR3 is TGTGCCGCGGGGACAGGGGGCTACGAGCAGTACTTC.